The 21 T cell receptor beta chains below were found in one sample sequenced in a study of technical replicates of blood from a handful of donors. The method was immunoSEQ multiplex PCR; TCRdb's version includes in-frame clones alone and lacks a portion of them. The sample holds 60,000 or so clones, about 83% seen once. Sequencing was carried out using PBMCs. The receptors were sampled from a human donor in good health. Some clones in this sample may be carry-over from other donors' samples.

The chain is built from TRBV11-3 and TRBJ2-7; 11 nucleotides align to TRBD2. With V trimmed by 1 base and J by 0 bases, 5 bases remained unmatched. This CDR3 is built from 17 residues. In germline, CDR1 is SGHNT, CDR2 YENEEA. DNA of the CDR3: TGTGCCAGCAGCTTAGGATCTAGCGGGGGGCTCTCCTACGAGCAGTACTTC. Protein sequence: CASSLGSSGGLSYEQYF.

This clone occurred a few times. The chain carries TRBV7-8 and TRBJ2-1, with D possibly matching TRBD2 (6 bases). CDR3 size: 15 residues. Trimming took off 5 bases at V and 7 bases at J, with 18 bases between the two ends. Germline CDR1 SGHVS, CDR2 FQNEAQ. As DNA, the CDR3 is TGTGCCAGCAGCCCCGCTGGACTAACACGGAATGAGCAGTTCTTC. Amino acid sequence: CASSPAGLTRNEQFF.

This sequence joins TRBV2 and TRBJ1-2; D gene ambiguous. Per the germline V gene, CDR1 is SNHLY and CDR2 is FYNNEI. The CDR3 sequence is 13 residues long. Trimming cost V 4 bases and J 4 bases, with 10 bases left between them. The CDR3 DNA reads TGTGCCAGCAGTGCGGAAGGGAGCTATGGCTACACCTTC. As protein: CASSAEGSYGYTF.

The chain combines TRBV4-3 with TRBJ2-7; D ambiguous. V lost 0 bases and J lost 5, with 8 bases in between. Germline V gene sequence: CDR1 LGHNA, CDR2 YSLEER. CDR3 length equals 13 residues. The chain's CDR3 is CASSQDPGHEQYF. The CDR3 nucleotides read TGCGCCAGCAGCCAAGATCCTGGCCACGAGCAGTACTTC.

The CDR3 region has the DNA TGTGCCAGCAGTTACGACAGAGTCGTACCCCAACAGTTCTTC. Translated, it gives CASSYDRVVPQQFF. V and J are TRBV27 and TRBJ2-1, with a tentative D call TRBD1 (5 bases). This CDR3 comprises 14 residues. V shed 4 bases and J shed 13 bases, with 20 bases lying between them. Germline V lookup: CDR1 MNHEY, CDR2 SMNVEV (reference sequence).

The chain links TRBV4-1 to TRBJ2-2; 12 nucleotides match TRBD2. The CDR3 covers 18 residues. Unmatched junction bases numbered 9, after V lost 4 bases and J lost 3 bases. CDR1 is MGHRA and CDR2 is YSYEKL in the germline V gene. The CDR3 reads CASSRWTSGESDTGELFF. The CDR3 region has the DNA TGCGCCAGCAGCCGCTGGACTAGCGGGGAATCGGACACCGGGGAGCTGTTTTTT.

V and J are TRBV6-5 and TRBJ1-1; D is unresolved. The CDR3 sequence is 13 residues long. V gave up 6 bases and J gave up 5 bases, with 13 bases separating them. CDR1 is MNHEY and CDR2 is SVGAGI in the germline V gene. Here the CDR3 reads CASSRQVGTEAFF. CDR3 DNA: TGTGCCAGCAGCCGCCAGGTCGGAACTGAAGCTTTCTTT.

This CDR3 reads CASSRTVNEKLFF. CDR3 in DNA: TGCGCCAGCAGCCGGACAGTTAATGAAAAACTGTTTTTT. The chain uses TRBV4-3 and TRBJ1-4, with D possibly TRBD1 on 6 matching bases. Trimming stripped 4 bases from V and 4 bases from J, with 7 bases between. The germline CDR1 and CDR2 sequences are LGHNA and YSLEER. CDR3 length: 13 residues.

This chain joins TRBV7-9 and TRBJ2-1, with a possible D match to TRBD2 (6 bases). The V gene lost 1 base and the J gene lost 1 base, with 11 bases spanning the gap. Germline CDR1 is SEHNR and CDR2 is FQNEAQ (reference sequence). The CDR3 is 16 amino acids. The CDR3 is CASSLEAGRSYNEQFF. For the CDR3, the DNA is TGTGCCAGCAGCTTAGAGGCGGGGCGTTCCTACAATGAGCAGTTCTTC.

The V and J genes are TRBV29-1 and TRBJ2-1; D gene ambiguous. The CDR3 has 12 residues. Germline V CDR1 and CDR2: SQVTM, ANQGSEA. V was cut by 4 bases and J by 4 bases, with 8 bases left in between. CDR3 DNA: TGCAGCGTTGGAGGCACATACAATGAGCAGTTCTTC. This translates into CSVGGTYNEQFF.

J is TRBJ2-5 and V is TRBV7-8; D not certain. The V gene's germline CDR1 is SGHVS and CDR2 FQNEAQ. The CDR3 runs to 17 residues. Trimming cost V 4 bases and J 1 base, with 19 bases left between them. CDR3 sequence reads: CASSSLLGRSSQETQYF. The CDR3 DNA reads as TGTGCCAGCAGCTCCCTCTTAGGCCGTAGCAGCCAAGAGACCCAGTACTTC.

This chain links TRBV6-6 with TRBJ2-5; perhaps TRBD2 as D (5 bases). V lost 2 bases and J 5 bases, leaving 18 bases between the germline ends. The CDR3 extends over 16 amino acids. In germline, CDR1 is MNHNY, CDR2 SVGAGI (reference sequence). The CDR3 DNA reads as TGTGCCAGCAGTTACGTCCTCCTCGGGGAGCGGGAGACCCAGTACTTC. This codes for CASSYVLLGERETQYF.

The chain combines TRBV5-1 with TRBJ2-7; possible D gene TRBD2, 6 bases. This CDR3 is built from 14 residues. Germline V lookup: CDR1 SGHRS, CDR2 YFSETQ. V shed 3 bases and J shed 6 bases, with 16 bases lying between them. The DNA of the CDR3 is TGCGCCAGCAGCTCGGCCTCGACTAGTGCCGAGCAGTACTTC. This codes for CASSSASTSAEQYF.

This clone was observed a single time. The CDR3 coding sequence is TGTGCCAGCAGCTTAGGGGACAGGCGGGGCGAGCAGTACTTC. Protein sequence: CASSLGDRRGEQYF. This sequence joins TRBV7-8 and TRBJ2-7, with 8 nucleotides matching TRBD1. The CDR3 runs to 14 residues. The germline V gene has CDR1 SGHVS and CDR2 FQNEAQ. Trimming took 1 base from V and 6 from J; bases not matched to a gene: 5.

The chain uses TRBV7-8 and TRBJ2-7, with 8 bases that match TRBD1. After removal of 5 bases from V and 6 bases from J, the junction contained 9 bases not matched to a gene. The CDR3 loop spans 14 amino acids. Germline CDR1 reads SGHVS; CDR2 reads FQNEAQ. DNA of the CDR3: TGTGCCAGCAGCAATCGGGACAGGCGGATCGAGCAGTACTTC. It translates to CASSNRDRRIEQYF.

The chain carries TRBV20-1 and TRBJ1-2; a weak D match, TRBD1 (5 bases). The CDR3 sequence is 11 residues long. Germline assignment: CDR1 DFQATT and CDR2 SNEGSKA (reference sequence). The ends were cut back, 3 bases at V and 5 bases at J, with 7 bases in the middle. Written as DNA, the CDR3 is TGCAGTGCTAGTGCAGGGTATGGCTACACCTTC. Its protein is CSASAGYGYTF.

The CDR3 nucleotides read TGTGCCAGCAGCTTTGGGGGAGGGGATCAGCCCCAGCATTTT. It encodes CASSFGGGDQPQHF. The chain joins TRBV5-4 to TRBJ1-5; TRBD1 might be the D (5 bases). The V end was cut by 2 bases, the J end by 5 bases, with 11 bases between. The CDR3 sequence is 14 residues long. Germline assignment: CDR1 SGHNT and CDR2 YYREEE (reference sequence).

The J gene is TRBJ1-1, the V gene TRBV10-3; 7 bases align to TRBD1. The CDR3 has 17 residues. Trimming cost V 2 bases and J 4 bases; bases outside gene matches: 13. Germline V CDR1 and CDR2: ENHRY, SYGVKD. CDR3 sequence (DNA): TGTGCCATCAGTGAGGGCCCATTTACAGGGGCCGGCACTGAAGCTTTCTTT. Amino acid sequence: CAISEGPFTGAGTEAFF.

CDR3 sequence (DNA): TGTGCCAGCAGCCCGGGACTAGCGGGAGGGCCTGGTGAGCAGTACTTC. Translating it yields CASSPGLAGGPGEQYF. The chain couples TRBV7-9 to TRBJ2-7, with 16 bases identical to TRBD2. V dropped 5 bases and J dropped 7; count of bases not matched to a gene: 8. The germline gives CDR1 SEHNR, CDR2 FQNEAQ (reference sequence). CDR3 length equals 16 residues.

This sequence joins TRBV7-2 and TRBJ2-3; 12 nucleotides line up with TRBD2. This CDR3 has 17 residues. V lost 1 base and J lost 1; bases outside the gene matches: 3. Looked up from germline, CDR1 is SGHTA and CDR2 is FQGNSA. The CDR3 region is CASSLVRLAGGTDTQYF. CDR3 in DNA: TGTGCCAGCAGCTTAGTAAGACTAGCGGGAGGCACAGATACGCAGTATTTT.

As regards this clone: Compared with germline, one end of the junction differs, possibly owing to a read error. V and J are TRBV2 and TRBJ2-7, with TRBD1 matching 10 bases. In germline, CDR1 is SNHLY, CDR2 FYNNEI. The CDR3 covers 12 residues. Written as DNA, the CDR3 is TGTGCCAGCAGTATCGCACGACAGGGGGCTCCTTTC. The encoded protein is CASSIARQGAPF. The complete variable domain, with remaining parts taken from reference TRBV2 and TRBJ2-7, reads EPEVTQTPSHQVTQMGQEVILRCVPISNHLYFYWYRQILGQKVEFLVSFYNNEISEKSEIFDDQFSVERPDGSNFTLKIRSTKLEDSAMYFCASSIARQGAPFGPGTRLTVT.